These 27 T cell receptor beta chains share one sample of origin, sequenced in a study of identical twins. From the 5' RACE reads, TCRdb called clonotypes with MiXCR, one entry per CDR3 protein. Here the sample spans 690,000 or so distinct CDR3 sequences, 8% to 9% being singletons. The same data also went into a second study, on yellow fever vaccine responses in identical twins.

The sequenced sample consisted of PBMCs. The source is a woman younger than 35 in good health.

This clonotype has only a few counts. V is TRBV7-2 and J is TRBJ2-7, with D possibly called TRBD1 or TRBD2 (5 bases each). The germline V gene encodes CDR1 SGHTA and CDR2 FQGNSA. V was pared by 5 bases and J by 7 bases, with 18 bases between. This CDR3 has 14 residues. DNA of the CDR3: TGTGCCAGCAGCGGGGGAGTTGGGAGATTTGAGCAGTACTTC. Translation: CASSGGVGRFEQYF. The full variable domain, completed using reference TRBV7-2 and TRBJ2-7, is GAGVSQSPSNKVTEKGKDVELRCDPISGHTALYWYRQSLGQGLEFLIYFQGNSAPDKSGLPSDRFSAERTGGSVSTLTIQRTQQEDSAVYLCASSGGVGRFEQYFGPGTRLTVT.

In its sample, this clonotype was seen many times. V usage is TRBV6-1 and J usage is TRBJ2-3; D unclear. CDR1 is MNHNS and CDR2 is SASEGT in the germline V gene. The CDR3 covers 13 residues. V was trimmed by 6 bases and J by 0 bases, leaving 7 bases between them. Here the CDR3 DNA reads TGTGCCAGCAGAGGGTTTAGCACAGATACGCAGTATTTT. Translating gives CASRGFSTDTQYF.

In its sample, this clonotype was seen many times. This chain joins TRBV3-1 and TRBJ2-7; D unresolved. This CDR3 contains 14 residues. The germline V and J ends were trimmed by 2 bases and 3 bases, with 11 bases remaining between them. Per germline, CDR1 LGHDT and CDR2 YNNKEL (reference sequence). CDR3 coding DNA: TGTGCCAGCAGCCAACCTCGGACGGGCTACGAGCAGTACTTC. Encoded protein: CASSQPRTGYEQYF.

The table lists this clonotype with many counts. V and J are TRBV20-1 and TRBJ2-7; 8 nucleotides match TRBD2. This CDR3 is 15 amino acids long. Germline loops: CDR1 DFQATT, CDR2 SNEGSKA (reference sequence). V gave up 0 bases and J gave up 3 bases; unmatched junction bases: 7. The CDR3 spells CSARDPGGGDYEQYF. The CDR3 nucleotides are TGCAGTGCTAGAGATCCGGGGGGGGGCGACTACGAGCAGTACTTC.

This clonotype was seen repeatedly, ten times or more. V gene TRBV5-6 combines with J gene TRBJ2-3; 8 bases match TRBD2. Looked up from germline, CDR1 is SGHDT and CDR2 is YYEEEE. The length of the CDR3 is 17 residues. V trimming: 2 bases; J trimming: 0 bases; junction bases outside the gene matches: 8. The CDR3 sequence: CASSFAGGVWSTDTQYF. CDR3 nucleotide sequence: TGTGCCAGCAGCTTTGCGGGGGGAGTCTGGAGCACAGATACGCAGTATTTT.

Many counts were recorded for this clonotype. This chain uses TRBV12-3 or TRBV12-4 with TRBJ1-2; 7 bases are a match to TRBD1. The CDR3 is 15 amino acids. After removal of 7 bases from V and 2 bases from J, the junction contained 10 bases not matched to a gene. This CDR3 reads CASTPSRTGNYGYTF. In DNA, the CDR3 is TGTGCCAGCACTCCCTCCCGGACAGGCAACTATGGCTACACCTTC.

This clonotype was recorded at least ten times. The chain has TRBV7-3 and TRBJ2-1, with unresolved D. This CDR3 is built from 16 residues. V was shortened by 2 bases and J by 7 bases, with 18 bases between the two germline ends. Germline loops: CDR1 SGHTA, CDR2 FQGTGA. CDR3 residues: CASSLLPLSGLNEQFF. The CDR3 DNA follows: TGTGCCAGCAGCTTATTACCGCTCTCGGGTTTGAATGAGCAGTTCTTC.

This clonotype was recorded at least ten times. The chain combines TRBV11-2 with TRBJ2-5; TRBD2 matches 9 bases. Trimming took 4 bases from V and 1 from J; bases not matched to a gene: 7. Germline CDR1 SGHAT, CDR2 FQNNGV. The CDR3 runs 16 residues. CDR3 sequence (DNA): TGTGCCAGCAGCTCCGTGGGGACTAGCATCCAAGAGACCCAGTACTTC. Its protein is CASSSVGTSIQETQYF.

This clonotype showed up just a few times. The chain employs TRBV5-6 and TRBJ2-7; D might be TRBD1 (6 bases). Trimming pared 0 bases from V and 6 bases from J, leaving 13 bases between. Germline assignment: CDR1 SGHDT and CDR2 YYEEEE. CDR3 size: 14 residues. CDR3 amino acids: CASSLDRVMGEQYF. The CDR3 DNA follows: TGTGCCAGCAGCTTGGACAGGGTGATGGGCGAGCAGTACTTC.

This clonotype was seen a few times. V and J are TRBV29-1 and TRBJ2-3; a possible D gene is TRBD1 (6 bases). Deletions cut 6 bases from V and 0 bases from J, with 13 bases between. Germline V gives CDR1 SQVTM, CDR2 ANQGSEA. The CDR3 consists of 14 residues. CDR3 nucleotide sequence: TGCAGCGTGCAGACAGGAACTAGCACAGATACGCAGTATTTT. Encoded protein: CSVQTGTSTDTQYF.

This clonotype was observed a few times. V gene TRBV6-2 or TRBV6-3 combines with J gene TRBJ2-6; a possible D gene is TRBD1 (5 bases). The CDR3 loop spans 17 amino acids. The germline V gene encodes CDR1 MNHEY and CDR2 SVGEGT. V lost 6 bases, J lost 0 bases, and 15 bases lay in between. The CDR3 is CASSRQSPNSGANVLTF. The CDR3 nucleotides read TGTGCCAGCAGCCGACAGAGTCCTAACTCTGGGGCCAACGTCCTGACTTTC.

This clonotype appeared a few times. The chain carries TRBV6-2 or TRBV6-3 and TRBJ2-4; no definite D call. Per germline, CDR1 MNHEY and CDR2 SVGEGT. V shed 0 bases and J shed 0 bases, with 12 bases lying between them. The CDR3 consists of 17 residues. In nucleotides, the CDR3 is TGTGCCAGCAGTTACTCGATGGGGTTAGGAGCCAAAAACATTCAGTACTTC. This sequence encodes CASSYSMGLGAKNIQYF.

This clonotype was seen repeatedly, ten times or more. V gene TRBV5-1 combines with J gene TRBJ1-2; tentative D call: TRBD1 (5 bases). V dropped 1 base and J dropped 6 bases, with 16 bases sitting between them. Germline CDR1 reads SGHRS; CDR2 reads YFSETQ. This CDR3 contains 15 residues. The CDR3 spells CASSLFRDASDGYTF. Here the CDR3 DNA reads TGCGCCAGCAGCTTGTTTAGGGACGCCTCGGATGGCTACACCTTC. The variable domain in full, completed from reference TRBV5-1 and TRBJ1-2, reads KAGVTQTPRYLIKTRGQQVTLSCSPISGHRSVSWYQQTPGQGLQFLFEYFSETQRNKGNFPGRFSGRQFSNSRSEMNVSTLELGDSALYLCASSLFRDASDGYTFGSGTRLTVV.

This clonotype was found many times. The V call is TRBV11-2, the J call TRBJ2-2; D perhaps matches TRBD2 (6 bases). The CDR3 is made up of 18 amino acids. V lost 3 bases and J lost 0, with 17 bases in between. The V gene's germline CDR1 is SGHAT and CDR2 FQNNGV. The CDR3, as DNA: TGTGCCAGCAGCTTTCCGAGGGAGGTTCTTCCGAACACCGGGGAGCTGTTTTTT. Protein: CASSFPREVLPNTGELFF. The full variable domain, rest sourced from reference TRBV11-2 and TRBJ2-2, is EAGVAQSPRYKIIEKRQSVAFWCNPISGHATLYWYQQILGQGPKLLIQFQNNGVVDDSQLPKDRFSAERLKGVDSTLKIQPAKLEDSAVYLCASSFPREVLPNTGELFFGEGSRLTVL.

Only a few counts were recorded for this clonotype. The chain carries TRBV20-1 and TRBJ1-2, with a weak D call TRBD1 (6 bases). The CDR3 length is 15 residues. CDR1 is DFQATT and CDR2 is SNEGSKA in the germline V gene (reference sequence). V lost 0 bases, J lost 8 bases, and 19 bases lay in between. Here the CDR3 reads CSARDNTQGFYGYTF. CDR3 nucleotides: TGCAGTGCTAGAGATAATACCCAGGGGTTCTACGGCTACACCTTC.

This clonotype was detected only a few times. This chain uses TRBV28 with TRBJ2-7, with D maybe TRBD1 (6 bases). The ends were cut back, 6 bases at V and 2 bases at J, with 17 bases in the middle. The CDR3 spans 15 residues. Looked up from germline, CDR1 is MDHEN and CDR2 is SYDVKM. DNA for the CDR3: TGTGCCAGCAGAACCCAGACAGGAGCAACCTACGAGCAGTACTTC. This translates into CASRTQTGATYEQYF.

Many counts were recorded for this clonotype. The chain joins TRBV27 to TRBJ2-3; D not certain. The CDR3 totals 14 residues. The V end was cut by 7 bases, the J end by 4 bases, with 15 bases between. Germline V CDR1 and CDR2: MNHEY, SMNVEV (reference sequence). As DNA, the CDR3 is TGTGCCAGCATGGAGTCCATTCGACCAGATACGCAGTATTTT. This gives the protein CASMESIRPDTQYF.

V usage is TRBV24-1 and J usage is TRBJ2-6; perhaps TRBD2 as D (6 bases). The V and J ends lost 6 bases and 1 base respectively, with 18 bases between them. The CDR3 is 18 residues long. CDR1 and CDR2 (germline): KGHDR, SFDVKD. The CDR3 region has the DNA TGTGCCACCAGTCCCCCCGGGAGTGGACCTTCTGGGGCCAACGTCCTGACTTTC. Protein: CATSPPGSGPSGANVLTF.

The rearrangement links TRBV5-1 to TRBJ2-7; 11 bases are a match to TRBD2. Germline lookup yields CDR1 SGHRS and CDR2 YFSETQ. The CDR3 covers 16 residues. Trimming at V came to 4 bases and at J to 4 bases, leaving 10 bases not matched to a gene. In DNA form, the CDR3 reads TGCGCCAGCAGCCCCCCGACTGGGACTAGCGGATACGAGCAGTACTTC. Its protein product is CASSPPTGTSGYEQYF.

This clonotype was picked up a small number of times. The chain is built from TRBV15 and TRBJ2-2, with TRBD2 identical over 9 bases. Germline V gene lookup returns CDR1 LNHNV and CDR2 YYDKDF (reference sequence). With 6 bases clipped from V and 5 bases from J, the junction kept 4 bases outside the gene matches. The CDR3 has 14 residues. The CDR3, as DNA: TGTGCCACCAGTATTAGCGGGAGAACCGGGGAGCTGTTTTTT. Translation: CATSISGRTGELFF.

This sequence joins TRBV12-3 or TRBV12-4 and TRBJ1-1; 8 nucleotides agree with TRBD1. Trimming at V came to 6 bases and at J to 4 bases, leaving 10 bases not matched to a gene. This CDR3 spans 15 amino acids. CDR3: CASRRQGRAVTEAFF. The CDR3 DNA is TGTGCCAGCAGAAGACAGGGGAGGGCGGTCACTGAAGCTTTCTTT.

This chain links TRBV12-3 or TRBV12-4 with TRBJ2-2; 9 bases are a match to TRBD1. This CDR3 is built from 14 residues. The ends lost 7 bases at V and 6 bases at J; junction bases unmatched: 6. This CDR3 reads CASMDRGVPGELFF. CDR3 DNA sequence: TGTGCCAGCATGGACAGGGGTGTCCCCGGGGAGCTGTTTTTT.

J is TRBJ2-3 and V is TRBV20-1, with 11 bases matching TRBD2. Germline trimming cut 2 bases from V and 3 bases from J; bases unmatched to any gene: 7. The CDR3 spans 16 residues. The germline gives CDR1 DFQATT, CDR2 SNEGSKA (reference sequence). The DNA for the CDR3 is TGCAGTGCTAGATCCCCACTAGCGGGAGTGACAGATACGCAGTATTTT. Protein product: CSARSPLAGVTDTQYF.

This clonotype appeared many times. This chain connects TRBV4-1 to TRBJ2-3; D uncertain. CDR1 and CDR2 (germline): MGHRA, YSYEKL. This CDR3 spans 14 amino acids. V dropped 0 bases and J dropped 4 bases, with 8 bases sitting between them. The CDR3: CASSQDVGSDTQYF. For the CDR3, the DNA is TGCGCCAGCAGCCAAGATGTAGGATCAGATACGCAGTATTTT.

In this sample, this clonotype turned up many times. The chain couples TRBV27 to TRBJ2-3, with 10 bases matching TRBD2. The CDR3 covers 16 residues. The V gene's germline CDR1 is MNHEY and CDR2 SMNVEV (reference sequence). The V gene end was trimmed by 5 bases and the J gene end by 2 bases; junction bases not matched to a gene: 7. The CDR3 DNA reads as TGTGCCAGCAGTGAAATACTAGCGGGATCCACAGATACGCAGTATTTT. Translating gives CASSEILAGSTDTQYF.

The chain links TRBV19 to TRBJ1-2; unclear D gene. The germline V gene encodes CDR1 LNHDA and CDR2 SQIVND (reference sequence). The CDR3 contains 16 residues. V was trimmed by 5 bases and J by 5 bases, leaving 21 bases between them. This CDR3 reads CASSATARASNYGYTF. The CDR3 bases are TGTGCCAGTAGTGCAACCGCCCGGGCGTCAAATTATGGCTACACCTTC.

This clonotype has a handful of counts. This chain joins TRBV7-9 and TRBJ2-7, with D perhaps matching TRBD1 (6 bases). Germline lookup yields CDR1 SEHNR and CDR2 FQNEAQ (reference sequence). Between the trimmed V and J ends, which lost 6 bases and 2 bases, there was a span of 14 bases. There are 14 residues in the CDR3. In nucleotides, the CDR3 is TGTGCCAGCAGATATGAGGGGGAAGCCTACGAGCAGTACTTC. This sequence encodes CASRYEGEAYEQYF.